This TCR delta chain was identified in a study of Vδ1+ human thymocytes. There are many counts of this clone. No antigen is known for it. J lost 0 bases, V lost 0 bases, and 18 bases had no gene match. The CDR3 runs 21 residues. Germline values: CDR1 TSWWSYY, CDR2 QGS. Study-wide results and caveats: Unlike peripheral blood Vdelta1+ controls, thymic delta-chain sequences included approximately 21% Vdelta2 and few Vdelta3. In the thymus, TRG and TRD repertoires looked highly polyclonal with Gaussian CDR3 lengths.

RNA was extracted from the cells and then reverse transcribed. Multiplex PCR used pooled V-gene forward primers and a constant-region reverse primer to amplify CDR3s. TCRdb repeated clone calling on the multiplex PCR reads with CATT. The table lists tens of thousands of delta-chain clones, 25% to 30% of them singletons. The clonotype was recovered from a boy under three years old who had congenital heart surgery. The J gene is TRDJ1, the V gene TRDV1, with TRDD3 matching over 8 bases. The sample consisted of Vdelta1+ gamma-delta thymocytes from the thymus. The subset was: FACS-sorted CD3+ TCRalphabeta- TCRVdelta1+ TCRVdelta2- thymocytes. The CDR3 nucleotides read TGTGCTCTTGGGGAACTTCCTTCGGGGATACAGACGCCCTGGTACACCGATAAACTCATCTTT. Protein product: CALGELPSGIQTPWYTDKLIF.